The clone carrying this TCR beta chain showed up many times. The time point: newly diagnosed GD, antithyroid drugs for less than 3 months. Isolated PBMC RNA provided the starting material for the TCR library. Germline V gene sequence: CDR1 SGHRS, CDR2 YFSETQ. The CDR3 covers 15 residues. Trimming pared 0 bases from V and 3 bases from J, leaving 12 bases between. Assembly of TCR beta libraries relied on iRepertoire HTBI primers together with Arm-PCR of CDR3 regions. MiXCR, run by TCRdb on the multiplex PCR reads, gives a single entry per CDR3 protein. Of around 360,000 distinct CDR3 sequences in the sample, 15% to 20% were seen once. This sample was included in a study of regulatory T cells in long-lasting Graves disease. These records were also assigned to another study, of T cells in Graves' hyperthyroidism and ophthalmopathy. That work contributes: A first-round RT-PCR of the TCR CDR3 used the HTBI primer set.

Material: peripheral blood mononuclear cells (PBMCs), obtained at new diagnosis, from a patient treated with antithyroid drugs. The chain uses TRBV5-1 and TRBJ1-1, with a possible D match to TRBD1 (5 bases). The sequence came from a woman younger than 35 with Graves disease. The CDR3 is CASSLGGAWYTEAFF. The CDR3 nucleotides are TGCGCCAGCAGCTTGGGGGGCGCTTGGTACACTGAAGCTTTCTTT.